This entry features one TCR beta chain sequence. Its antigen is as yet unknown. Here immunoSEQ multiplex PCR was the method, and the copy in TCRdb shows in-frame clones only, minus some. This sample yields some 240,000 clones, of which around 90% are seen a single time; roughly 2% belongs to the top ten. The donors were part of the approximately 120-subject validation cohort, which stood apart from the roughly 700-subject first cohort. Germline V CDR1 and CDR2: LNHDA, SQIVND (reference sequence). The CDR3 runs 17 residues. This entry belongs to a study of cytomegalovirus exposure and HLA in healthy donors. Study-wide points: Across donors, most TCRs were seen rarely, yet some public ones were widespread. Some TCR beta chains (over 150 of them) were listed as cytomegalovirus-associated.

Source material: PBMCs. The V gene is TRBV19, the J gene TRBJ1-2; a possible D gene is TRBD1 (6 bases). The TCR sequence derives from a young woman in good health and CMV-seropositive. As DNA, the CDR3 is TGTGCTACTCCTCAGGGGACGGCCGGCCAGGCCTCTGGGGGCTACACCTTC. Protein sequence: CATPQGTAGQASGGYTF.